Included here is one T cell receptor (beta chain) sequence, with context. The CDR3 totals 15 residues. The V end lost 5 bases, the J end lost 7 bases, and 18 bases lay between the germline ends. Germline CDR1 reads ENHRY; CDR2 reads SYGVKD. This specimen comes from a study of blood T cell repertoires in COVID-19. Background on the study: The United States, Italy and Spain provided the acute and convalescent COVID-19 samples. Sample material is recorded as cDNA or gDNA derived from T cells, B-cell-depleted T cells, or PBMCs.

Original analysis: Reference gene primer amplification gave estimated nucleated cell counts. The method was immunoSEQ multiplex PCR; TCRdb's version includes in-frame clones alone and lacks a portion of them. Clone size and the V and J calls come from that table; the DNA yielded D and trimming. The top ten hold about 0.8% of the sample, which has about 250,000 clones, over 90% seen once. Patients at the Seattle site were enrolled during active infection and followed longitudinally. The sample taken for sequencing was peripheral blood. This sequence joins TRBV10-3 and TRBJ2-1; D might be TRBD2 (6 bases). The clonotype comes from a man aged 30 to 45 with COVID-19, enrolled during active disease. The CDR3 bases are TGTGCCATCAGTCCACGAGCGGGCAGGTGGAATGAGCAGTTCTTC. This codes for CAISPRAGRWNEQFF.